The rows below give T cell receptor beta chains drawn from one sample of a study of metastatic and nonmetastatic thyroid tumors. TCRdb re-called the PCR reads via MiXCR. The sample consists of 35,000 to 50,000 clones, about a sixth of them appearing once. Sample: tumor tissue. All receptors derive from a female donor with papillary thyroid cancer or a benign thyroid nodule (not recorded which). Some clones in this sample may be carry-over from other donors' samples. Both conserved end residues are part of each CDR3. D genes are given only for firm matches. Clone size is shown for a subset of rows, as once, few, many or a class of expanded clone.

j_call v_call d_call cdr3_length clone_size cdr3_nt cdr3_aa
TRBJ2-7 TRBV20-1 NA 13 NA TGCAGTGCTAGAGGTCGGGCTGGCTGCGAGCAGTACTTC CSARGRAGCEQYF
TRBJ1-5 TRBV27 NA 13 NA TGTGCCAGCAATACCTCCGGCAATCAGCCCAAGCATTTT CASNTSGNQPKHF
TRBJ1-2 TRBV7-9 NA 15 many TGTGCCAGCAGCTCCCGAAGTGCAGAATACTATGGCTACACCTTC CASSSRSAEYYGYTF
TRBJ2-3 TRBV5-1 NA 15 many TGCGCCAGCACCCGGGCCGGTTCCGGAGGGGGTACGCAGTATTTT CASTRAGSGGGTQYF
TRBJ1-1 TRBV7-6 TRBD1 12 many TGTGCCAGCAGCTTGGACAGGAGGAGGGCTTTCTTT CASSLDRRRAFF
TRBJ2-3 TRBV4-1 NA 16 NA TGCGCCAGCAGCTCCTTCGGGACCCCCGCATCGGATACGCAGTATTTT CASSSFGTPASDTQYF
TRBJ2-3 TRBV7-8 NA 12 NA TGTGCCAGCAGCCTTAGCGGTAATACGCAGTATTTT CASSLSGNTQYF
TRBJ1-5 TRBV6-1 NA 13 many TGTGCCAGCAGTCTCCCGGGGCCTCAGCCCCAGCATTTT CASSLPGPQPQHF
TRBJ1-3 TRBV30 NA 11 NA TGTGGCCAGGAGTATGGAAACACCATATATTTT CGQEYGNTIYF
TRBJ2-1 TRBV9 TRBD2 16 many TGTGCCAGCAGCGTAATGGGGGGACTAGCGCGAAATGAGCAGTTCTTC CASSVMGGLARNEQFF
TRBJ2-7 TRBV11-1 TRBD2 17 NA TGTGCCAGCAGTACGATATTGGCATCTAGCGGGAAAGTCGAGCAGTACTTC CASSTILASSGKVEQYF
TRBJ1-6 TRBV2 NA 16 many TGTGCCAGCAGTGAAGCGACGCACCTGCATAATTCACCCCTCCACTTT CASSEATHLHNSPLHF
TRBJ2-7 TRBV29-1 NA 14 NA TGCAGCGTTGAGGTGATCGGGATGACCTACGAGCAGTACTTC CSVEVIGMTYEQYF
TRBJ1-5 TRBV19 NA 13 few TGTGTCAGTAACGACAGTTGCAATCAGCCCCAGCATTTT CVSNDSCNQPQHF
TRBJ2-7 TRBV30 TRBD2 14 many TGTGCCTGGAGCCCGGGACTAGCGACCTACGAGCAGTACTTC CAWSPGLATYEQYF
TRBJ2-7 TRBV20-1 NA 15 NA TGCAGTGCTAGAGATGGGTCTAGCGTGAGCCACGAGCAGTACTTC CSARDGSSVSHEQYF
TRBJ2-2 TRBV18 NA 14 many TGTGCCAGCTCACAAAACACGAACACCGGGGAGCTGTTTTTT CASSQNTNTGELFF
TRBJ2-3 TRBV7-9 NA 12 many TGTGCCAGCAATCTACTAGCAGATACGCAGTATTTT CASNLLADTQYF
TRBJ1-1 TRBV9 NA 15 many TGTGCCAGCAGCGTAGTTGGTGAGCCGAACACTGAAGCTTTCTTT CASSVVGEPNTEAFF
TRBJ2-7 TRBV6-1 NA 16 many TGTGCCAGCAGTAATCCTATGACAGGAGGTAACGGCGAGCAGTACTTC CASSNPMTGGNGEQYF
TRBJ2-6 TRBV5-5 NA 15 many TGTGCCAGCAGCTTGGCTCTCCTAGGGGCCAACGTCCTGACTTTC CASSLALLGANVLTF
TRBJ2-7 TRBV5-4 TRBD2 16 many TGTGCCAGCAGCTTTGGGGCGGCGGGGGGAACCTACGAGCAGTACTTC CASSFGAAGGTYEQYF
TRBJ1-5 TRBV28 NA 16 many TGTGCCAGCAGTGAAACCAGGGGAACCTGGGGACAGCCCCAGCATTTT CASSETRGTWGQPQHF